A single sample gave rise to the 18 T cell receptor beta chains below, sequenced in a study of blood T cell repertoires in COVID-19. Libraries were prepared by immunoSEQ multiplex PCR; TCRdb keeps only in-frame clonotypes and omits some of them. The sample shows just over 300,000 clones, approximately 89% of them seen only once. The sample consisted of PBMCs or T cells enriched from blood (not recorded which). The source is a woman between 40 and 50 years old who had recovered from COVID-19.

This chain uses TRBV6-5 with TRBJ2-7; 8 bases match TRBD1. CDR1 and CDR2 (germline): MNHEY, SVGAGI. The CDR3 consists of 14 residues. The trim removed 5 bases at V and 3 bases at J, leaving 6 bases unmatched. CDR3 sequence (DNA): TGTGCCAGCAGTCGCGGACAGGGCCTCTACGAGCAGTACTTC. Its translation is CASSRGQGLYEQYF.

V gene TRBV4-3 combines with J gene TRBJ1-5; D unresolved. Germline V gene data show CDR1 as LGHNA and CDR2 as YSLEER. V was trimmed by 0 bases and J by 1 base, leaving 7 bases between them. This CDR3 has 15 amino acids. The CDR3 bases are TGCGCCAGCAGCCAAGACAGGTTCAGCAATCAGCCCCAGCATTTT. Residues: CASSQDRFSNQPQHF.

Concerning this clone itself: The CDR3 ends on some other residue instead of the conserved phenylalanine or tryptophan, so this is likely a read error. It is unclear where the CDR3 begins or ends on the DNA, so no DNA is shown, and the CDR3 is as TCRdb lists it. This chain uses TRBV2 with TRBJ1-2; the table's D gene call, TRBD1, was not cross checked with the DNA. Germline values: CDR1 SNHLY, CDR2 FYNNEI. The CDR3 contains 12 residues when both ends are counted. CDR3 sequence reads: CASSERTGLGES.

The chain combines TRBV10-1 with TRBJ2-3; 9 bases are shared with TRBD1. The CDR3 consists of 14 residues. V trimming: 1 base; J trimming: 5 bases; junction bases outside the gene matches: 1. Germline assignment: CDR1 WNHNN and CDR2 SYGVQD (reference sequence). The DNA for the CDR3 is TGCGCCAGCAGTGAGTACAGGGGGCAAGATACGCAGTATTTT. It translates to CASSEYRGQDTQYF.

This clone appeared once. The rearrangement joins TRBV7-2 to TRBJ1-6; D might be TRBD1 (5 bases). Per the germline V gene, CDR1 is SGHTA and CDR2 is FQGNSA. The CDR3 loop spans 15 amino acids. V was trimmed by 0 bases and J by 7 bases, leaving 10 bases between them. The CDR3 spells CASSLAPGRNSPLHF. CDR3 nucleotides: TGTGCCAGCAGCTTAGCGCCAGGGAGGAATTCACCCCTCCACTTT.

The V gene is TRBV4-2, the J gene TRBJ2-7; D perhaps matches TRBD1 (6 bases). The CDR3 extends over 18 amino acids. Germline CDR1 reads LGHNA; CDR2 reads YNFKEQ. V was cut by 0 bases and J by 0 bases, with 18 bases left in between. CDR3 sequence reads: CASSQEVTRTVDSYEQYF. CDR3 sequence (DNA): TGTGCCAGCAGCCAAGAGGTTACACGGACAGTTGACTCCTACGAGCAGTACTTC.

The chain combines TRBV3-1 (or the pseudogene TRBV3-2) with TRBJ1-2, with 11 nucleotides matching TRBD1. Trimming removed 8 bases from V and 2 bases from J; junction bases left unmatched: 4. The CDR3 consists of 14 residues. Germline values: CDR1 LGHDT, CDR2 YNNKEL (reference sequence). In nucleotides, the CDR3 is TGTGCCAGCTCCGGGACAGGGGGGAACTATGGCTACACCTTC. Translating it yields CASSGTGGNYGYTF.

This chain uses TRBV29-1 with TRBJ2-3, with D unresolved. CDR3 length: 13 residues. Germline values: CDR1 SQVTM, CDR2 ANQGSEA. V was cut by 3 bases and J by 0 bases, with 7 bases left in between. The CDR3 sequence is CSVESQSTDTQYF. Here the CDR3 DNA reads TGCAGCGTTGAGTCCCAAAGCACAGATACGCAGTATTTT.

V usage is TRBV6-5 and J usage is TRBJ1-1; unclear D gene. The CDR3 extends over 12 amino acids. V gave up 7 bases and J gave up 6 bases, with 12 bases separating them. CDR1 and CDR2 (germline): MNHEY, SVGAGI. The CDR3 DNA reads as TGTGCCAGCACGGGAGGACGGGCTGAAGCTTTCTTT. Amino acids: CASTGGRAEAFF.

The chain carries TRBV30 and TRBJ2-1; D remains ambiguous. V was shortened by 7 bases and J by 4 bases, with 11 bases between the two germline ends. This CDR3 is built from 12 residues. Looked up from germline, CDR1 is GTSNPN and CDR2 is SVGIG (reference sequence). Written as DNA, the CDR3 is TGTGCCTTGTTATTCCTTTACAATGAGCAGTTCTTC. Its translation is CALLFLYNEQFF.

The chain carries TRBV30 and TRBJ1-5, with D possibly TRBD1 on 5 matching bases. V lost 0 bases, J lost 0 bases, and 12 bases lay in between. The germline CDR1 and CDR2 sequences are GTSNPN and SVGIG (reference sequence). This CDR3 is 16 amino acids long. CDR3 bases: TGTGCCTGGAGTGTATTCGGGGGGATTAGCAATCAGCCCCAGCATTTT. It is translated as CAWSVFGGISNQPQHF. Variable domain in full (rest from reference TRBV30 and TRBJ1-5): SQTIHQWPATLVQPVGSPLSLECTVEGTSNPNLYWYRQAAGRGLQLLFYSVGIGQISSEVPQNLSASRPQDRQFILSSKKLLLSDSGFYLCAWSVFGGISNQPQHFGDGTRLSIL.

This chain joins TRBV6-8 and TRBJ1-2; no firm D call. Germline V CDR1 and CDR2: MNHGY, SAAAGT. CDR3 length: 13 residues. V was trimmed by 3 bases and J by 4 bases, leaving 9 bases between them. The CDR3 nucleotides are TGTGCCAGCAGTTATGGGCCAGGCTATGGCTACACCTTC. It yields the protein CASSYGPGYGYTF.

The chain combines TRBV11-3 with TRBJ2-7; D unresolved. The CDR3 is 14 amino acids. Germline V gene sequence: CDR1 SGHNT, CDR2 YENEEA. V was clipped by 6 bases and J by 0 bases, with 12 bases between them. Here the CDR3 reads CASSLSLSSYEQYF. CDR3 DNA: TGTGCCAGCAGTTTGAGCCTGAGCTCCTACGAGCAGTACTTC.

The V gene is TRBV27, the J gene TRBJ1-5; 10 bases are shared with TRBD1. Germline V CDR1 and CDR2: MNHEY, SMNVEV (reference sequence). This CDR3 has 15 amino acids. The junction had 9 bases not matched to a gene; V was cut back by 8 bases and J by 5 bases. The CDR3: CASGTGERWDQPQHF. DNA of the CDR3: TGTGCCAGCGGGACAGGGGAGAGATGGGATCAGCCCCAGCATTTT.

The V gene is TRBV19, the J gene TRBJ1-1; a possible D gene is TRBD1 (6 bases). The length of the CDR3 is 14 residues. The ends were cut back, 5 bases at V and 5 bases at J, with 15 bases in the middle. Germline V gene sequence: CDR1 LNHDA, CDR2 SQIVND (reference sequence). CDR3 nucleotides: TGTGCCAGTAGTGTGTCAGGGGTAGGGACTGAAGCTTTCTTT. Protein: CASSVSGVGTEAFF.

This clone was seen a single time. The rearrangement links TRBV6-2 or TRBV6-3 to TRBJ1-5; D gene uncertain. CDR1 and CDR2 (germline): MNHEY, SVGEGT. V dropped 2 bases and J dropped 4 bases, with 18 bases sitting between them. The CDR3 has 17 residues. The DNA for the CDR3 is TGTGCCAGCAGTTACATCTTCGGAGGAGAAGAAAATCAGCCCCAGCATTTT. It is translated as CASSYIFGGEENQPQHF.

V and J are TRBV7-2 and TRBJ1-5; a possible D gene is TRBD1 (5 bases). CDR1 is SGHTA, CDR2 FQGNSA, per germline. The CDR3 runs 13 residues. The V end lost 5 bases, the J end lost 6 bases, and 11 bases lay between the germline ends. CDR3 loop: CASSLDSVQPQHF. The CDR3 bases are TGTGCCAGCAGCCTCGACAGTGTTCAGCCCCAGCATTTT.

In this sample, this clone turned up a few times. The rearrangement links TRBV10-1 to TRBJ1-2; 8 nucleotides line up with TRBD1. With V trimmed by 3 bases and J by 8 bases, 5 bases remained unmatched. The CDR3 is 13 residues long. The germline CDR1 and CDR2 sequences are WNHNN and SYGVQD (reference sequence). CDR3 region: CASSENRGTGYTF. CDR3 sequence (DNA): TGCGCCAGCAGTGAAAACAGGGGGACCGGCTACACCTTC.